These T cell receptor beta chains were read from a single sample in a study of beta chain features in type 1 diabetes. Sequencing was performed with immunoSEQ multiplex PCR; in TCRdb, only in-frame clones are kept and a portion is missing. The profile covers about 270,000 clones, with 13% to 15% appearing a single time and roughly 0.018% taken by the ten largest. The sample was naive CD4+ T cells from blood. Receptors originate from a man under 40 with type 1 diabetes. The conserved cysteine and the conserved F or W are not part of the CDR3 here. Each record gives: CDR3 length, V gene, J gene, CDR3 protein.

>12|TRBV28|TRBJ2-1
ASSPRQVSDEQF
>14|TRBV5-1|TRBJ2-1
ASSLSVRGDYNEQF
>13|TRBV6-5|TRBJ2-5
ASSYSLGQGETQY
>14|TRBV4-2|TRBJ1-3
ASSQDGHPSGNTIY
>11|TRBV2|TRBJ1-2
ASGPTSGDGYT
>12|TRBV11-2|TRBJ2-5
ASSLQTHQETQY
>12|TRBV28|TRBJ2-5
ASSFPGTSETQY
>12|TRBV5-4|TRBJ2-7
ASSFPGIGYEQY
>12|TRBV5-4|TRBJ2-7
AGGDRGSSYEQY
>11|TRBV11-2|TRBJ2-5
ASSLDREETQY
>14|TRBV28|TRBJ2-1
ASSEQGRSSYNEQF
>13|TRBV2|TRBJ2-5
ASSAGTGGQETQY
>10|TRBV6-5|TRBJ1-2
ASRDSHYGYT
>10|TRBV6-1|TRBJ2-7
ASSDNTYEQY
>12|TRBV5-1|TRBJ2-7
ASSLSGSSYEQY
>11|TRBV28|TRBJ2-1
ASGLARNNEQF
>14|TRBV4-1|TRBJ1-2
ASTIFPTGGNYGYT
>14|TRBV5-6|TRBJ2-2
ASSRTSGKNTGELF
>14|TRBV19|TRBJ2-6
ASMTGRGAGANVLT
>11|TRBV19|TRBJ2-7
ASSRDTIYEQY
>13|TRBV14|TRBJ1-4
ASSLLQEESEKLF
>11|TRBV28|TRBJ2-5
ASTLGGEETQY
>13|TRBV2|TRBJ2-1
ASTVSPTRFNEQF
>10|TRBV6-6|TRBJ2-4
ASRAAPDTQY
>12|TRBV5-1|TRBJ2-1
ASSSYTSYNEQF
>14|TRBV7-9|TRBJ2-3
ASSFATSGSTDTQY
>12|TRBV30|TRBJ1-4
AWSADRAIGKLF
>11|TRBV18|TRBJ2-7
ASSPQGAYEQY
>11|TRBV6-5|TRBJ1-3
ATMRGSGNTIY
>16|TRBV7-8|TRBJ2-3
ASSLRSLRHPFTDTQY